The next 2 T cell receptor beta chains were all read from a single sample in a study of T-cell reconstitution after alpha-beta-depleted transplantation in children. This sample's TCRbeta library carried unique molecular identifier barcodes. TCRdb analysed the PCR reads with MiXCR anew, one entry per CDR3 protein. The repertoire includes roughly 350,000 distinct CDR3 sequences, about a sixth of them detected once, and just over 40% sits in the top ten. The material was PBMCs, mostly from graft donor cells, obtained 360 days after TCRalphabeta/CD19-depleted stem cell transplant. The receptors stem from a male patient between 2 and 15 years old who had a stem cell transplant for acute lymphoblastic leukemia, so the T cells may come from the graft donor.

This clonotype was seen ten or more times. In DNA form, the CDR3 reads TGTGCCAGCAGCCAAAGGTCCCGCGAGACCCAGTACTTC. This encodes CASSQRSRETQYF. This chain uses TRBV4-2 with TRBJ2-5; unclear D gene. This CDR3 is 13 amino acids long. Between the trimmed V and J ends, which lost 2 bases and 5 bases, there was a span of 9 bases. Germline CDR1 and CDR2: LGHNA and YNFKEQ.

The gene calls are TRBV28 and TRBJ2-1, with D tentatively TRBD1 (6 bases). The CDR3 runs to 16 residues. V was trimmed by 3 bases and J by 0 bases, leaving 12 bases between them. Germline values: CDR1 MDHEN, CDR2 SYDVKM. The CDR3 loop reads CASSFPRGFSYNEQFF. The CDR3, as DNA: TGTGCCAGCAGTTTTCCCAGGGGATTCTCCTACAATGAGCAGTTCTTC.